This record concerns one TCR beta chain sequence. Its antigen remains unidentified. Trimming cost V 0 bases and J 2 bases, with 11 bases left between them. The CDR3 extends over 15 amino acids. Germline CDR1 is LNHNV and CDR2 is YYDKDF (reference sequence). This sample is part of a study of cytomegalovirus exposure and HLA in healthy donors. General study findings and limits: Apparent HLA restriction characterized most CMV-associated TCR beta chains in a later analysis. Later analysis demonstrated an association between a missense DCLRE1C variant and TCR beta V- and J-gene trimming. Later on, an analysis found that several of the most significant clusters appeared to be linked to common viral pathogens, which included parvovirus B19.

60 Vbeta and 13 Jbeta primers were used in PCR. Some clones are missing from TCRdb's copy, which holds only in-frame ones; the method was immunoSEQ multiplex PCR. The data hold roughly 160,000 clones, with about 80% observed a single time. The rearrangement links TRBV15 to TRBJ2-7, with D maybe TRBD1 (6 bases). This TCR was sampled from a woman aged 45-65 years in good health and CMV-seronegative. The material sequenced was PBMCs. The CDR3 spells CATSRDIGGPYEQYF. CDR3 bases: TGTGCCACCAGCAGAGACATAGGGGGACCCTACGAGCAGTACTTC.